The T cell receptor (beta chain) described here comes from a study of CD8 T cell repertoires and HIV-1 epitope variants. V lost 4 bases to trimming and J lost 0 bases, with 10 bases between them. Germline values: CDR1 SGHTA, CDR2 FQGNSA. CDR3 length: 15 amino acids. Clones were read by immunoSEQ multiplex PCR, and TCRdb kept only the in-frame ones, dropping some. The top ten clones hold 40% to 55% of a sample with about 4,300 clones, under 65% of them seen once. Remarks on this clone: Antigen specificity is unknown.

The sequence derives from a male donor with HIV. Material: cultured CD8+ T cells derived from PBMCs. The rearrangement uses TRBV7-2 and TRBJ1-5; D remains ambiguous. The CDR3 nucleotides are TGTGCCAGCAGCTCGGAGGGCTATAGCAATCAGCCCCAGCATTTT. This codes for CASSSEGYSNQPQHF.